Ten or more counts support the clone carrying this T cell receptor beta chain. What it recognizes is unknown. This entry is derived from a study of T cells after yellow fever vaccination. Findings and limits, study-wide: Post-booster repertoires again held most primary-vaccination clones (roughly 96% CD4, roughly 90% CD8).

UMIs were added to TCR cDNA along with a universal primer site when it was made by 5'RACE template switching. TCRdb analysed the 5' RACE reads with MiXCR anew, one entry per CDR3 protein. The sample includes a few hundred thousand distinct CDR3 sequences, roughly 3.5% of them seen just once. The germline V gene has CDR1 DFQATT and CDR2 SNEGSKA (reference sequence). The CDR3 covers 16 residues. V gave up 6 bases and J gave up 0 bases; unmatched junction bases: 9. The material sequenced was PBMCs, taken on the day of the yellow fever booster vaccination. This clonotype was sampled from a man aged 18 to 30 who received the YFV17D yellow fever vaccine. The V gene is TRBV20-1, the J gene TRBJ2-1; 9 positions match TRBD2. The CDR3 here is CSADEQAGGSYNEQFF. DNA for the CDR3: TGCAGTGCCGACGAACAAGCGGGGGGCTCCTACAATGAGCAGTTCTTC.